This T cell receptor beta chain was sequenced in a study of shared clonotypes between healthy human individuals. Donors had no recently reported acute infections or vaccinations and were HIV-negative. Every donor was a Caucasian adult from Nashville, Tennessee. A CD45RA+ naive subset and a CD45RA-negative memory subset were split from CD4+ cells. This clone was recorded a few times. The sample carries other DNA sequences with the same CDR3. Sequencing used immunoSEQ multiplex PCR; TCRdb keeps in-frame clones, though not all of them. This table holds more than 2,000,000 clones, 90% to 95% found once. Germline loops: CDR1 LNHNV, CDR2 YYDKDF (reference sequence). The CDR3 covers 13 residues. The germline V and J ends were trimmed by 0 bases and 2 bases, with 4 bases remaining between them.

This receptor was identified in a man between 18 and 35 years old in good health. V gene TRBV15 combines with J gene TRBJ1-2; D gene unclear. The sample was naive CD4+ T cells sorted from blood. Regarding subset: CD45RA+ positively selected. CDR3 residues: CATSRDRNYGYTF. The CDR3 region has the DNA TGTGCCACCAGCAGAGACAGGAACTATGGCTACACCTTC. The variable domain in full, with the rest retrieved from reference TRBV15 and TRBJ1-2, is DAMVIQNPRYQVTQFGKPVTLSCSQTLNHNVMYWYQQKSSQAPKLLFHYYDKDFNNEADTPDNFQSRRPNTSFCFLDIRSPGLGDTAMYLCATSRDRNYGYTFGSGTRLTVV.